This TCR beta chain was observed in a study of T cell changes during pregnancy in multiple sclerosis. Assay: immunoSEQ multiplex PCR; the TCRdb copy retains only in-frame clones and omits some. This table has about 87,000 clones, approximately 92% appearing once. Germline V gene lookup returns CDR1 WNHNN and CDR2 SYGVQD (reference sequence). The CDR3 runs to 16 residues. Trimming stripped 0 bases from V and 4 bases from J, with 13 bases between. The rearrangement links TRBV10-1 to TRBJ1-5; perhaps TRBD1 as D (6 bases). The source material was peripheral blood, sampled in the third trimester of pregnancy. The clonotype comes from a female donor in good health, enrolled as a control in a pregnancy study. CDR3 DNA sequence: TGCGCCAGCAGTGAGTCAGGCTCAGGGGCGAATCAGCCCCAGCATTTT. Protein product: CASSESGSGANQPQHF.